This TCR beta chain was retrieved from a study of Ad26.COV2.S vaccination and SARS-CoV-2 variants. Study observations and caveats: It was vaccine recipients, not placebo recipients, who had the higher spike-specific TCR breadth.

Noted treatment: some 20 received Ad26.COV2.S at low or high dose, single or two shots; roughly five received placebo; per-sample allocation not given. Repertoires come from day 63 after the first vaccine or placebo injection. The individual, an adult aged 18-55 years, was a donor in Boston. Participants' vaccine, an Ad26 vector, delivered Wuhan-strain SARS-CoV-2 spike. CDR3 length: 11 residues. Germline CDR1 reads MNHGY; CDR2 reads SAAAGT. Regarding this clone: The antigen remains undetermined.

Method: immunoSEQ multiplex PCR; TCRdb's copy keeps in-frame clones and lacks some. The data show around 320,000 clones, 85% to 90% seen once. The source was peripheral blood, collected in a trial of Ad26.COV2.S vaccine versus placebo. This sequence joins TRBV6-8 and TRBJ1-4, with TRBD1 as a possible D gene (5 bases). This TCR was sampled from a person aged 18-65 years who received the Ad26.COV2.S COVID-19 vaccine or a placebo. CDR3 sequence reads: CPGGGSLKLFF. The CDR3 bases are TGTCCGGGGGGGGGATCGCTAAAACTGTTTTTT.